A single T cell receptor (beta chain) is shown here with its context. Its matching antigen is unknown. The naive CD8 subset, CD45RO-negative cells positively selected for CCR7, excluded terminally differentiated effector memory CD45RA+ cells. The source of the sample is a study of shared clonotypes between healthy human individuals. Study as a whole: Every donor yielded three CD4 naive, three CD4 memory, two CD8 naive and one CD8 memory plate. Study-wide findings and caveats: Donor scarcity curtailed the genetic and exposure-history diversity represented herein. Non-shared clonotypes showed lower generation probabilities than clonotypes common to all four donors.

For sorted subsets, about 200 ng DNA per replicate equaled about 30,000 T cell genomes. TCRdb keeps only in-frame clones here, not all; method: immunoSEQ multiplex PCR. The sample lists roughly 2,000,000 clones; approximately 94% were seen once. The V gene's germline CDR1 is MGHRA and CDR2 YSYEKL. V was shortened by 6 bases and J by 7 bases, with 22 bases between the two germline ends. This CDR3 contains 17 residues. Sequences were obtained from naive CD8+ T cells sorted from blood. This chain links TRBV4-1 with TRBJ1-6; tentative D call: TRBD1 (5 bases). The receptor was isolated from a man aged 18 to 29 in good health. The CDR3 loop is CASRFHNRPDLNSPLHF. As DNA, the CDR3 is TGCGCCAGCAGATTCCACAACAGGCCTGACCTAAATTCACCCCTCCACTTT.